These 4 T cell receptor beta chains were all obtained from the same sample, sequenced in a study of shared clonotypes between healthy human individuals. Selected positively for CCR7 and CD45RO-negative, naive CD8 cells excluded terminally differentiated effector memory CD45RA+ cells. Profiled with immunoSEQ multiplex PCR; TCRdb holds only in-frame clones, not every one. The data hold about 2.1 million clones, with 90% to 95% observed a single time. Input material: naive CD8+ T cells from PBMCs. Source of these receptors: a man aged 18 to 30 in good health. Some clones in this sample may be carry-over from other donors' samples.

This chain links TRBV7-6 with TRBJ2-5; a weak D match, TRBD2 (6 bases). The CDR3 runs 15 residues. Trimming shortened V by 1 base and J by 7 bases, and 16 bases separated the two germline ends. Per the germline V gene, CDR1 is SGHVS and CDR2 is FNYEAQ. The CDR3 region is CASSLVTAMRGTQYF. In nucleotides, the CDR3 is TGTGCCAGCAGCTTAGTAACAGCTATGCGGGGGACCCAGTACTTC.

This clone was counted only a few times. The CDR3 region has the DNA TGTGCCTGGAGTGGAATCAGTGTTGAAGCTTTCTTT. This sequence encodes CAWSGISVEAFF. V usage is TRBV30 and J usage is TRBJ1-1; D not resolved. Trimming took 1 base from V and 7 from J, leaving 10 bases between them. Germline CDR1 GTSNPN, CDR2 SVGIG (reference sequence). The CDR3 runs 12 residues. Combining the CDR3 with reference TRBV30 and TRBJ1-1 gives the whole variable domain SQTIHQWPATLVQPVGSPLSLECTVEGTSNPNLYWYRQAAGRGLQLLFYSVGIGQISSEVPQNLSASRPQDRQFILSSKKLLLSDSGFYLCAWSGISVEAFFGQGTRLTVV.

The rearrangement uses TRBV7-8 and TRBJ2-7; D is uncertain. V was shortened by 4 bases and J by 3 bases, with 10 bases between the two germline ends. This CDR3 is built from 13 residues. Per germline, CDR1 SGHVS and CDR2 FQNEAQ. This CDR3 reads CASSSGGFYEQYF. The CDR3 DNA follows: TGTGCCAGCAGCTCCGGCGGCTTCTACGAGCAGTACTTC.

As regards this clone: The same CDR3 can be traced to other DNA sequences in this sample. V is TRBV9 and J is TRBJ2-7; 10 nucleotides agree with TRBD2. The germline CDR1 and CDR2 sequences are SGDLS and YYNGEE. The CDR3 has 15 amino acids. V lost 0 bases, J lost 4 bases, and 4 bases stayed unmatched. CDR3 sequence: CASSVEASGRYEQYF. CDR3 nucleotides: TGTGCCAGCAGCGTAGAGGCTAGCGGGAGATACGAGCAGTACTTC.